The clone carrying this TCR beta chain has only one observation. Antigen: not known. The entry originates in a study of a mutant IDH1 vaccine in newly diagnosed glioma. Time point denoted: week 35, safety follow-up. A single vaccine dose contained 300 ug of mutant IDH1 20-mer peptide, and topical imiquimod was used with it. Method: immunoSEQ multiplex PCR; TCRdb's copy keeps in-frame clones and lacks some. The table lists just over 65,000 clones, less than 90% of them singletons. The source is a young man with glioma. Sequenced material: PBMCs, taken from a glioma patient whose treatment included an IDH1 peptide vaccine.

The CDR3 sequence is CASSMRQGHYEQYF. The CDR3 nucleotides read TGTGCCAGTAGTATGAGACAGGGGCACTACGAGCAGTACTTC. V is TRBV19 and J is TRBJ2-7, with 8 bases lining up with TRBD1. This CDR3 has 14 amino acids. Trimming removed 3 bases from V and 3 bases from J; junction bases left unmatched: 4. Germline CDR1 and CDR2: LNHDA and SQIVND (reference sequence).